One sample yielded the 2 T cell receptor beta chains listed below, sequenced in a study of graft-versus-host responses after intestinal transplantation. Produced via immunoSEQ multiplex PCR; TCRdb's table is partial and in-frame only. Found here are 85,000 to 90,000 clones, approximately 90% of them singletons; the top ten hold approximately 0.33%. Their specific antigens are unknown. The sequencing used unstimulated CD4+ T cells sorted from spleen or lymph node cells, collected before transplant. Receptors originate from a human donor who was the organ donor for an intestinal transplant.

The rearrangement links TRBV9 to TRBJ2-1, with D tentatively TRBD2 (5 bases). V gave up 3 bases and J gave up 4 bases, with 17 bases separating them. The CDR3 runs 16 residues. The germline CDR1 and CDR2 sequences are SGDLS and YYNGEE. The CDR3 DNA sequence: TGTGCCAGCAGCGCCCCCGGGAACAGCCTTTACAATGAGCAGTTCTTC. The encoded protein is CASSAPGNSLYNEQFF.

This clone was recorded only once. V is TRBV18 and J is TRBJ1-1, with D unclear. Germline CDR1 is KGHSH and CDR2 is LQKENI. The V gene lost 5 bases and the J gene lost 1 base, with 8 bases spanning the gap. The CDR3 totals 13 residues. CDR3 DNA: TGTGCCAGCTCATTTTCCGGGAACACTGAAGCTTTCTTT. Encoded protein: CASSFSGNTEAFF.